This entry lists 11 T cell receptor beta chains sequenced from one sample in a study of regulatory T cells in long-lasting Graves disease. Construction of the TCR beta libraries employed iRepertoire HTBI primers in conjunction with Arm-PCR of CDR3 regions. MiXCR, run by TCRdb on the multiplex PCR reads, gives a single entry per CDR3 protein. Among over 300,000 distinct CDR3 sequences, 15% to 19% were seen once, and the ten largest hold around a fifth. Time point noted: newly diagnosed GD, antithyroid drugs for less than 3 months. PBMC RNA was the source of the TCR library. Sequenced here: peripheral blood mononuclear cells (PBMCs), sampled at new diagnosis, from a patient treated with antithyroid drugs. The origin of the receptors is a female donor with Graves disease.

This clonotype was counted ten times or more. J is TRBJ2-7 and V is TRBV20-1; unclear D gene. From germline, CDR1 is DFQATT and CDR2 SNEGSKA (reference sequence). This CDR3 contains 12 residues. Deletions cut 7 bases from V and 3 bases from J, with 13 bases between. CDR3 in DNA: TGCAGTGGAAAGGACGGAAACTACGAGCAGTACTTC. Its translation is CSGKDGNYEQYF.

In its sample, this clonotype was seen many times. This chain connects TRBV29-1 to TRBJ1-1; D remains unclear. V lost 6 bases and J 5 bases, leaving 19 bases between the germline ends. CDR1 is SQVTM and CDR2 is ANQGSEA in the germline V gene. CDR3 length: 14 amino acids. CDR3 residues: CSVARGSLDTEAFF. CDR3 DNA sequence: TGCAGCGTCGCCCGGGGTTCCCTTGATACTGAAGCTTTCTTT.

On this clonotype itself: This may arise from a read error, as a much more abundant clone is one base away. The chain has TRBV3-1 and TRBJ1-6, with 7 bases aligning to TRBD1. Germline V gene lookup returns CDR1 LGHDT and CDR2 YNNKEL (reference sequence). V was clipped by 3 bases and J by 8 bases; unmatched bases: 10. This CDR3 comprises 16 residues. The CDR3 bases are TGTGCCAGCAGCCATGGGCAGGGGGGAACCTATTCACCCCTCCACTTT. Translating it yields CASSHGQGGTYSPLHF.

This clonotype was recorded many times. The rearrangement uses TRBV3-1 and TRBJ2-1; D is undetermined. The germline CDR1 and CDR2 sequences are LGHDT and YNNKEL (reference sequence). There are 13 residues in the CDR3. Trimming shortened V by 4 bases and J by 1 base, and 5 bases separated the two germline ends. The DNA for the CDR3 is TGTGCCAGCAGCCGAAGATCCTACAATGAGCAGTTCTTC. This encodes CASSRRSYNEQFF.

This clonotype was detected many times. The rearrangement joins TRBV6-1 to TRBJ1-1, with 7 bases that match TRBD1. Trimming took 6 bases from V and 7 from J; bases not matched to a gene: 5. From germline, CDR1 is MNHNS and CDR2 SASEGT. The CDR3 is made up of 12 amino acids. CDR3 coding DNA: TGTGCCAGCAGCCCAGACAGGGTTGAAGCTTTCTTT. Protein sequence: CASSPDRVEAFF.

This clonotype was seen a handful of times. This chain links TRBV10-1 with TRBJ1-1, with TRBD1 matching over 7 bases. Per germline, CDR1 WNHNN and CDR2 SYGVQD (reference sequence). The V segment lost 4 bases and the J segment 5 bases; nucleotides outside the gene matches: 10. The CDR3 consists of 15 residues. CDR3 region: CASSADRERWTEAFF. In DNA, the CDR3 is TGCGCCAGCAGTGCCGACAGGGAAAGGTGGACTGAAGCTTTCTTT.

At least ten counts were recorded for this clonotype. The genes are TRBV12-5 and TRBJ2-3; D might be TRBD1 (5 bases). The germline V gene has CDR1 LGHNT and CDR2 FRNRAP. V was clipped by 0 bases and J by 5 bases, with 12 bases between them. This CDR3 contains 15 residues. The CDR3 DNA sequence: TGTGCTAGTGGTTTGGTATCCAGGGCTGGAGATACGCAGTATTTT. Translated, it gives CASGLVSRAGDTQYF.

This chain uses TRBV7-2 with TRBJ1-3; weak D call: TRBD1 (5 bases). The V end was cut by 5 bases, the J end by 7 bases, with 21 bases between. Germline V lookup: CDR1 SGHTA, CDR2 FQGNSA. This CDR3 is built from 16 residues. In DNA form, the CDR3 reads TGTGCCAGCAGCATCTCCAGCAGGGTAAAAAGGAACACCATATATTTT. It translates to CASSISSRVKRNTIYF.

This clonotype was recorded at least ten times. The junction differs from germline at one of its ends, possibly a read error. The gene calls are TRBV20-1 and TRBJ2-7, with 7 bases identical to TRBD1. Germline V CDR1 and CDR2: DFQATT, SNEGSKA (reference sequence). The CDR3 contains 12 residues. The CDR3 DNA reads as TGCAGTGCTAGAGATCCTGGACAGGACGATCACTTC. Protein sequence: CSARDPGQDDHF.

This clonotype was seen repeatedly, ten times or more. The CDR3 DNA follows: TGTGCCAGCAGCCCAACTAGCGGCTACGAGCAGTACTTC. Amino acids: CASSPTSGYEQYF. V is TRBV28 and J is TRBJ2-7; 8 positions match TRBD2. Germline values: CDR1 MDHEN, CDR2 SYDVKM. The CDR3 length is 13 residues. Unmatched junction bases numbered 4, after V lost 6 bases and J lost 3 bases.

This clonotype was observed a handful of times. A single base separates this from a much larger clone, so it may be a read error. V and J are TRBV3-1 and TRBJ2-5; weak D call: TRBD2 (5 bases). The CDR3 covers 14 residues. In germline, CDR1 is LGHDT, CDR2 YNNKEL (reference sequence). The CDR3 loop is CASSQVGEAETRYF. As DNA, the CDR3 is TGTGCCAGCAGCCAAGTGGGAGAAGCAGAGACCCGGTACTTC.